Following are 8 T cell receptor beta chains from one sample sequenced in a study of blood T cell repertoires in COVID-19. Sequencing used immunoSEQ multiplex PCR; TCRdb keeps in-frame clones, though not all of them. The table lists approximately 330,000 clones, 85% to 90% of them singletons, with over 8.5% in the top ten. What was sequenced was PBMCs or T cells enriched from blood (not recorded which). These receptors all come from a woman aged 25 to 39 who had recovered from COVID-19.

The chain carries TRBV9 and TRBJ2-1; the match to TRBD2 covers 7 bases. The junction had 12 bases not matched to a gene; V was cut back by 4 bases and J by 5 bases. CDR3 size: 16 residues. Per germline, CDR1 SGDLS and CDR2 YYNGEE. The CDR3 nucleotides are TGTGCCAGCAGCTCCGCCCGGGGGAGGGCCGACAATGAGCAGTTCTTC. Translated, it gives CASSSARGRADNEQFF. The variable domain in full, completed from reference TRBV9 and TRBJ2-1, reads DSGVTQTPKHLITATGQRVTLRCSPRSGDLSVYWYQQSLDQGLQFLIQYYNGEERAKGNILERFSAQQFPDLHSELNLSSLELGDSALYFCASSSARGRADNEQFFGPGTRLTVL.

This CDR3 reads CASSQRDRGGETQYF. DNA of the CDR3: TGTGCCAGCAGCCAAAGGGACAGGGGAGGAGAGACCCAGTACTTC. This sequence joins TRBV11-2 and TRBJ2-5; 10 nucleotides agree with TRBD1. V lost 5 bases and J lost 4; bases outside the gene matches: 7. CDR3 length: 15 amino acids. Germline CDR1 SGHAT, CDR2 FQNNGV.

This sequence joins TRBV5-4 and TRBJ2-1; 14 positions agree with TRBD2. V dropped 4 bases and J dropped 0; count of bases not matched to a gene: 9. This CDR3 comprises 19 residues. The germline CDR1 and CDR2 sequences are SGHNT and YYREEE (reference sequence). As DNA, the CDR3 is TGTGCCAGCAGCGGGGGACTAGCGGGAGCTTGGGACTCCTACAATGAGCAGTTCTTC. Protein sequence: CASSGGLAGAWDSYNEQFF. Using reference TRBV5-4 and TRBJ2-1 for the parts outside the CDR3, the full variable domain is ETGVTQSPTHLIKTRGQQVTLRCSSQSGHNTVSWYQQALGQGPQFIFQYYREEENGRGNFPPRFSGLQFPNYSSELNVNALELDDSALYLCASSGGLAGAWDSYNEQFFGPGTRLTVL.

The chain joins TRBV12-3 or TRBV12-4 to TRBJ2-1, with a weak D call TRBD1 (5 bases). Trimming took 3 bases from V and 13 from J, leaving 10 bases between them. CDR3 length equals 11 residues. CDR3 residues: CASSFTGRQFF. CDR3 nucleotides: TGTGCCAGCAGTTTCACAGGTCGCCAGTTCTTC.

This sequence joins TRBV27 and TRBJ1-1, with TRBD1 as a possible D gene (5 bases). The CDR3 runs 14 residues. Germline CDR1 and CDR2: MNHEY and SMNVEV (reference sequence). Trimming cost V 2 bases and J 0 bases, with 7 bases left between them. The CDR3 loop reads CASSLGGLNTEAFF. CDR3 DNA sequence: TGTGCCAGCAGTTTAGGGGGGTTGAACACTGAAGCTTTCTTT.

The chain is built from TRBV24-1 and TRBJ2-1; D possibly corresponds to TRBD2 (5 bases). The CDR3 covers 12 residues. Germline V lookup: CDR1 KGHDR, CDR2 SFDVKD. Trimming removed 2 bases from V and 7 bases from J, with 5 bases in between. CDR3 DNA: TGTGCCACCAGTGATTCGGGGAATGAGCAGTTCTTC. Amino acids: CATSDSGNEQFF.

This chain connects TRBV5-1 to TRBJ2-7; D is possibly TRBD1 (5 bases). V dropped 1 base and J dropped 1 base, with 9 bases sitting between them. This CDR3 has 14 residues. CDR1 SGHRS and CDR2 YFSETQ come from the germline V gene. The CDR3 reads CASSLQGRSYEQYF. For the CDR3, the DNA is TGCGCCAGCAGCTTGCAGGGTCGTTCCTACGAGCAGTACTTC. The full variable domain, rest sourced from reference TRBV5-1 and TRBJ2-7, is KAGVTQTPRYLIKTRGQQVTLSCSPISGHRSVSWYQQTPGQGLQFLFEYFSETQRNKGNFPGRFSGRQFSNSRSEMNVSTLELGDSALYLCASSLQGRSYEQYFGPGTRLTVT.

The V gene is TRBV15, the J gene TRBJ1-5; 8 positions match TRBD1. The J segment lost 1 base and the V segment lost 4 bases, leaving 12 bases of the junction unmatched. CDR3 length: 18 amino acids. Germline CDR1 reads LNHNV; CDR2 reads YYDKDF (reference sequence). The CDR3: CATSTLDRVGPSNQPQHF. CDR3 sequence (DNA): TGTGCCACCAGCACCTTGGACAGGGTAGGACCAAGCAATCAGCCCCAGCATTTT. The full variable domain, rest sourced from reference TRBV15 and TRBJ1-5, is DAMVIQNPRYQVTQFGKPVTLSCSQTLNHNVMYWYQQKSSQAPKLLFHYYDKDFNNEADTPDNFQSRRPNTSFCFLDIRSPGLGDTAMYLCATSTLDRVGPSNQPQHFGDGTRLSIL.